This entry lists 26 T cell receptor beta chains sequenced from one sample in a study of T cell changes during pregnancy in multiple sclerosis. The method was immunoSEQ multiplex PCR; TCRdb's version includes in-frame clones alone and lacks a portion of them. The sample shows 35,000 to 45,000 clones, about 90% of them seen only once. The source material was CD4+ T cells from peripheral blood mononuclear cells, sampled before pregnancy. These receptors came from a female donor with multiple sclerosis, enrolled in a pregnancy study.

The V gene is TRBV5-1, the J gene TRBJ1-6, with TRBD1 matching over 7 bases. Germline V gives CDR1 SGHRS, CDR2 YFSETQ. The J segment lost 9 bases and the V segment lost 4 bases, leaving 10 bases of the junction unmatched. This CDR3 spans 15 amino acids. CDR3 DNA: TGCGCCAGCAGCCTCGAGACAGGGTTGGGTTCACCCCTCCACTTT. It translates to CASSLETGLGSPLHF.

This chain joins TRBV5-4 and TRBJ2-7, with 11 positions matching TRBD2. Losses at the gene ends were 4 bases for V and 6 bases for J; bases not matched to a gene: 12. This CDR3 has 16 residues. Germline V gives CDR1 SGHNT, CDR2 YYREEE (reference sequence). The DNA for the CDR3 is TGTGCCAGCAGCCAAATGGGACTAGCGGCCCTCGCCGAGCAGTACTTC. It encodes CASSQMGLAALAEQYF.

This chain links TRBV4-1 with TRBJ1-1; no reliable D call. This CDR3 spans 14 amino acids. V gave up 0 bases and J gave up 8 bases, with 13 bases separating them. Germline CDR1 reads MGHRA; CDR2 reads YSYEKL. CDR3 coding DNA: TGCGCCAGCAGCCAAGAAGAGACGTGGAGGGAAGCTTTCTTT. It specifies CASSQEETWREAFF.

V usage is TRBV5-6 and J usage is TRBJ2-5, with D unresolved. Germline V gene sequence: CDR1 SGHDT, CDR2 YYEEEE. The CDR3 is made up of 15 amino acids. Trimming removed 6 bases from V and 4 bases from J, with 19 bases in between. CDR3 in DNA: TGTGCCAGCAACTCTCTCAAATCCCCGGGAGAGACCCAGTACTTC. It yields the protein CASNSLKSPGETQYF.

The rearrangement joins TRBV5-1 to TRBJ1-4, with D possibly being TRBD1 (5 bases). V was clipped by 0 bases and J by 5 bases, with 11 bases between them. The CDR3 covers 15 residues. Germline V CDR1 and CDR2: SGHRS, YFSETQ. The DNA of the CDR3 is TGCGCCAGCAGCTTGGAAGCCAGGGTGAATGAAAAACTGTTTTTT. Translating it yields CASSLEARVNEKLFF. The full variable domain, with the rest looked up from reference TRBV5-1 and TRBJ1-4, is KAGVTQTPRYLIKTRGQQVTLSCSPISGHRSVSWYQQTPGQGLQFLFEYFSETQRNKGNFPGRFSGRQFSNSRSEMNVSTLELGDSALYLCASSLEARVNEKLFFGSGTQLSVL.

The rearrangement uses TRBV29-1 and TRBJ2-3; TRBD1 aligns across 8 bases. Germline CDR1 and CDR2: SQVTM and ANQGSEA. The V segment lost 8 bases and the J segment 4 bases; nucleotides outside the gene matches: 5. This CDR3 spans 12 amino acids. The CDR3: CSLQGASDTQYF. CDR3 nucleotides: TGCAGCCTCCAGGGGGCCTCAGATACGCAGTATTTT.

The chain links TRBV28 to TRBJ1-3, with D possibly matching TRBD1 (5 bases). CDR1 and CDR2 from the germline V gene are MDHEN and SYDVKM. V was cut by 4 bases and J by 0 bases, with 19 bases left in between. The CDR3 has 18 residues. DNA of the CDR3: TGTGCCAGCAGTTCCTTGACTGGGACTTCCAGCTCTGGAAACACCATATATTTT. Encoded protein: CASSSLTGTSSSGNTIYF.

CDR3 nucleotides: TGTGCCAGCAGCCATCTACAGGACAGGGTTCGTGGCTACACCTTC. Its protein is CASSHLQDRVRGYTF. This sequence joins TRBV4-2 and TRBJ1-2; 8 nucleotides agree with TRBD1. Germline CDR1 is LGHNA and CDR2 is YNFKEQ. The ends lost 3 bases at V and 7 bases at J; junction bases unmatched: 10. The CDR3 totals 15 residues.

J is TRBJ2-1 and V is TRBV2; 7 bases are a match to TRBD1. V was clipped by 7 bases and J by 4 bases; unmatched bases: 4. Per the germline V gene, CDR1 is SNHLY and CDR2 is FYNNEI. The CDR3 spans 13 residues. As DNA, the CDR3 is TGTGCCAGCACGGGACAGATGTACAATGAGCAGTTCTTC. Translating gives CASTGQMYNEQFF.

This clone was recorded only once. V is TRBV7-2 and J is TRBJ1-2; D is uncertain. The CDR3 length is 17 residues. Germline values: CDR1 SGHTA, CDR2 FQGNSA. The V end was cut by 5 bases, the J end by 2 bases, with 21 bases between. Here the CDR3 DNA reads TGTGCCAGCAGCCCGATGCTCTACAGTCAAGGAAACTATGGCTACACCTTC. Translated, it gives CASSPMLYSQGNYGYTF.

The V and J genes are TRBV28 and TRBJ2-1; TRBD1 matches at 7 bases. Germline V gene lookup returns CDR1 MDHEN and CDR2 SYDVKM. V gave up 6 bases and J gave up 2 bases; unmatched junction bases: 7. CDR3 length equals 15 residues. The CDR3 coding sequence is TGTGCCAGCAGCAAGGGACAGTCCGCCTACAATGAGCAGTTCTTC. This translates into CASSKGQSAYNEQFF.

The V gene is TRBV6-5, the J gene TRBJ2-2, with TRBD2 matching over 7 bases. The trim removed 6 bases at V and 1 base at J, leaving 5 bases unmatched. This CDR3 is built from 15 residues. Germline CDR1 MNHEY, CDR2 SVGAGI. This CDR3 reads CASSSGLLNTGELFF. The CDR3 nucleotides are TGTGCCAGCAGCTCGGGACTACTGAACACCGGGGAGCTGTTTTTT.

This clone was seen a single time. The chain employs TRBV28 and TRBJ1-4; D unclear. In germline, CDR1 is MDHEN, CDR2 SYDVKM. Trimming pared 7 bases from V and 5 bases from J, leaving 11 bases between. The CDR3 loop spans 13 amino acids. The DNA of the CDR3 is TGTGCCAGCACGGAGACTGGGAATGAAAAACTGTTTTTT. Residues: CASTETGNEKLFF.

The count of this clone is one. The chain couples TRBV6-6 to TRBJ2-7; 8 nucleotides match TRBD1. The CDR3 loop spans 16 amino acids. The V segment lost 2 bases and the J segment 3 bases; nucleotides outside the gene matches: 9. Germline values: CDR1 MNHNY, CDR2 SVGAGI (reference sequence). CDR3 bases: TGTGCCAGCAGTTACCCCGACAGGGGAGATCTCTACGAGCAGTACTTC. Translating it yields CASSYPDRGDLYEQYF.

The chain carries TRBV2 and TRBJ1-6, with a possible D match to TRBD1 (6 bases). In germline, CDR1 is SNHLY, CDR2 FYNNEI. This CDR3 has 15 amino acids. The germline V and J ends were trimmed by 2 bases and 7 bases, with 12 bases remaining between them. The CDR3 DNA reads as TGTGCCAGCAGTGAATTGGGGGCGTCGAATTCACCCCTCCACTTT. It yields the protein CASSELGASNSPLHF.

CDR3 nucleotide sequence: TGTGCCAGTAATAGCCTAGGGAGGGCCAATGAGCAGTTCTTC. Translation: CASNSLGRANEQFF. The chain has TRBV19 and TRBJ2-1, with 7 nucleotides matching TRBD2. With V trimmed by 7 bases and J by 6 bases, 9 bases remained unmatched. CDR3 size: 14 residues. The germline V gene has CDR1 LNHDA and CDR2 SQIVND (reference sequence).

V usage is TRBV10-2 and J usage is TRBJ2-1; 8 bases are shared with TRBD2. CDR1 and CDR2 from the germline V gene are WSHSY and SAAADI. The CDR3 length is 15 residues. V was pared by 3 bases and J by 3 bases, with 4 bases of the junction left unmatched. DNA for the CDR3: TGCGCCAGCAGTGATGCGGGGGGCATCTACAATGAGCAGTTCTTC. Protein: CASSDAGGIYNEQFF.

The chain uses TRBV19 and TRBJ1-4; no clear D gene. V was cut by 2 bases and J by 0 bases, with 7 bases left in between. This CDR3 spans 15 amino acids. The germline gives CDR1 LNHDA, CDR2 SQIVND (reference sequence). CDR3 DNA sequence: TGTGCCAGTAGTATAAGAGGGACAACTAATGAAAAACTGTTTTTT. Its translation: CASSIRGTTNEKLFF.

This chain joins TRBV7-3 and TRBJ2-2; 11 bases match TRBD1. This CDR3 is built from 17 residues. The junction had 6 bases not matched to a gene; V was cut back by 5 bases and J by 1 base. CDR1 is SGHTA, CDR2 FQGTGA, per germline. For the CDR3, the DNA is TGTGCCAGCAGCCGAACCGGGACAGGGGGGAACACCGGGGAGCTGTTTTTT. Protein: CASSRTGTGGNTGELFF.

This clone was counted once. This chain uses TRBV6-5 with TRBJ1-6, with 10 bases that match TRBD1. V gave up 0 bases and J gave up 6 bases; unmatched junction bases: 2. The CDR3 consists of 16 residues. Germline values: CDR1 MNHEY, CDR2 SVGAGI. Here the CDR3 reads CASSYSGTGANSPLHF. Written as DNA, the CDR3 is TGTGCCAGCAGTTACTCAGGGACAGGGGCTAATTCACCCCTCCACTTT.

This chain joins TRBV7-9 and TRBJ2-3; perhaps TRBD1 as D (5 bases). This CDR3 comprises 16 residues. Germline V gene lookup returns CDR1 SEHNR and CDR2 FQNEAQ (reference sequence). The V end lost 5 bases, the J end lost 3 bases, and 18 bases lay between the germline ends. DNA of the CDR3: TGTGCCAGCAGCCCTCTGGGCAGGGAAGTAACAGATACGCAGTATTTT. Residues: CASSPLGREVTDTQYF.

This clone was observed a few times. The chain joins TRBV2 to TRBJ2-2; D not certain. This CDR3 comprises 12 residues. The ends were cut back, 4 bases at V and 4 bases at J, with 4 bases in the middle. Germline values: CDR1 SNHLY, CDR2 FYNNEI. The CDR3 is CASSGLTGELFF. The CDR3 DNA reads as TGTGCCAGCAGTGGACTCACCGGGGAGCTGTTTTTT.

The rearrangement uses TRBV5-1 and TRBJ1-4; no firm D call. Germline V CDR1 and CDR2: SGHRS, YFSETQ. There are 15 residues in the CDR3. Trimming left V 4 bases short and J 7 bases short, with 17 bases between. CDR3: CASSPLGGPGEKLFF. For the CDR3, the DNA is TGCGCCAGCAGCCCCCTAGGAGGGCCTGGTGAAAAACTGTTTTTT.

The CDR3 DNA sequence: TGCGCCAGCAGCCTTGACAGCTCACGACACAATAACTATGGCTACACCTTC. Its protein is CASSLDSSRHNNYGYTF. V usage is TRBV4-1 and J usage is TRBJ1-2, with D possibly TRBD1 on 5 matching bases. The CDR3 is made up of 17 amino acids. Between the trimmed V and J ends, which lost 4 bases and 1 base, there was a span of 19 bases. Per the germline V gene, CDR1 is MGHRA and CDR2 is YSYEKL.

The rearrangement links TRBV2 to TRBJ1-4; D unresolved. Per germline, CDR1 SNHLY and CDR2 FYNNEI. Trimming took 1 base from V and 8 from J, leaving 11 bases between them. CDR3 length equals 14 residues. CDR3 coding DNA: TGTGCCAGCAGTGAAGGCCTACTGAGAGAAAAACTGTTTTTT. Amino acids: CASSEGLLREKLFF.

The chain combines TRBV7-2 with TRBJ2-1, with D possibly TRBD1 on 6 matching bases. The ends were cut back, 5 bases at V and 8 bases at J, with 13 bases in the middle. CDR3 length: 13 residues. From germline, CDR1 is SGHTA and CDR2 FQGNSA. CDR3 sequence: CASSPPKGDEQFF. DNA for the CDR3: TGTGCCAGCAGCCCCCCGAAGGGGGATGAGCAGTTCTTC.